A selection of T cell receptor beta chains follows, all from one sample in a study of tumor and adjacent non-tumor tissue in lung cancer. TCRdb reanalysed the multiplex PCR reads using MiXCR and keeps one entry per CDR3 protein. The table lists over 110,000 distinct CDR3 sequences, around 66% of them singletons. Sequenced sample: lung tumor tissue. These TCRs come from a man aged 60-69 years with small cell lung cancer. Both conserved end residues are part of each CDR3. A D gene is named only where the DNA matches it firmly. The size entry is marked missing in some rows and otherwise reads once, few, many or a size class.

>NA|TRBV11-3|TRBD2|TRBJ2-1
CASISRLSGGPYNEQFF
TGTGCCAGCATCTCGAGACTATCGGGAGGGCCCTACAATGAGCAGTTCTTC
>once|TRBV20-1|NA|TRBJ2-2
CIASDTGRTGELFF
TGCATTGCTAGTGATACCGGGAGAACTGGGGAGCTGTTTTTT
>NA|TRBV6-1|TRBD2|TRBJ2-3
CASSASSSGSTQYF
TGTGCCAGCAGTGCGTCTAGTAGCGGGAGTACGCAGTATTTT
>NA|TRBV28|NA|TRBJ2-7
CASSSLTDPSTYEQYF
TGTGCCAGCAGTTCCCTGACGGACCCTAGCACCTACGAGCAGTACTTC
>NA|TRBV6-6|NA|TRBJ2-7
CANSAQSFAERYF
TGTGCCAACAGTGCCCAATCTTTCGCCGAGCGGTACTTC
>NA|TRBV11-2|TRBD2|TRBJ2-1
CVSSLEASGSFYDQFF
TGTGTCAGCAGCTTAGAGGCTAGCGGGTCCTTCTATGATCAGTTCTTC
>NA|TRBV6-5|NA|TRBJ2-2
CASRTGKSNTEGLFF
TGTGCCAGCAGAACAGGAAAATCGAACACCGAGGGGCTGTTTTTT
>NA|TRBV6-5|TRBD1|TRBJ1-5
CASGADRASNQPQHF
TGTGCCAGCGGTGCGGACAGGGCCAGCAATCAACCCCAGCATTTT
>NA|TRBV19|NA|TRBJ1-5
CATKRGPNQPQHF
TGTGCCACCAAGCGGGGGCCCAATCAGCCCCAGCATTTT
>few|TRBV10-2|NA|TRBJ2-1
CASSESTGQSF
TGCGCTAGCAGTGAGTCGACCGGGCAGTCCTTC
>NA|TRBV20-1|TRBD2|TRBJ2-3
CSARNAGDKQYF
TGCAGCGCTAGAAACGCGGGAGATAAGCAGTATTTT
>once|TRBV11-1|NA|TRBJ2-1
CTSCPFVRFDEQFF
TGTACCAGCTGCCCCTTTGTGAGATTCGATGAGCAGTTCTTC
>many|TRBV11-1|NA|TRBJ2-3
CASSSPGEDTQYF
TGTGCCAGCAGCTCACCAGGGGAAGATACGCAGTATTTT
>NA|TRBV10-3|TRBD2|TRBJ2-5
CAIGRGETQYF
TGTGCCATCGGGAGGGGAGAGACCCAGTACTTC
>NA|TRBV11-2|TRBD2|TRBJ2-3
CASNLDGGGGTDTQYF
TGTGCCAGCAACTTAGATGGCGGGGGAGGCACAGACACGCAGTATTTT
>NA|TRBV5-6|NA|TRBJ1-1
CASIGGNMNNEAFF
TGTGCCTCTATTGGGGGGAACATGAACAATGAAGCTTTCTTT
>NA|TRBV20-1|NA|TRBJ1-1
CSARQGTWVKAFF
TGCAGTGCTAGGCAGGGGACGTGGGTAAAAGCTTTCTTT
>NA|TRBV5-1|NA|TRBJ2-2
CASSVFAVSNTGELFF
TGCGCCAGCAGCGTTTTTGCGGTATCGAACACCGGGGAGCTGTTTTTT
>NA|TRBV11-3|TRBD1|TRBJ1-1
CASSSRTGKLGAFF
TGTGCCAGCAGCTCTAGGACAGGGAAGCTGGGAGCTTTCTTT
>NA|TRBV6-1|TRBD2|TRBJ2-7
CASSEARSGRREQYF
TGTGCCAGCAGTGAAGCACGGAGCGGGAGACGCGAGCAGTACTTC
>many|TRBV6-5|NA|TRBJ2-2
CASSQDRTNTGELFF
TGTGCCAGCAGCCAGGATAGGACGAACACCGGGGAGCTGTTTTTT
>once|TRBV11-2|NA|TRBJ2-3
CASSGPTGGDTQYF
TGTGCCAGCAGCGGGCCAACAGGCGGAGATACGCAGTATTTT
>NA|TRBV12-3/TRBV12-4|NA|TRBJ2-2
CGSSPRGVGELFF
TGTGGCAGCAGCCCCAGGGGGGTCGGGGAGCTGTTTTTT
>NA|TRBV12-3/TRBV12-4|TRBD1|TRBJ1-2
CVSSFWDSYGYTF
TGTGTCAGCAGTTTCTGGGACAGCTATGGCTACACCTTC
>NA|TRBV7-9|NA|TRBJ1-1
CTSKGVEGGAFF
TGTACCAGCAAAGGAGTGGAGGGAGGAGCTTTCTTT
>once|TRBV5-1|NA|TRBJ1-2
CASSLRGANYGYTF
TGCGCCAGCAGCTTGCGGGGGGCTAACTATGGTTACACCTTC
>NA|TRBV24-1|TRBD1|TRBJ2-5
CATRGQGETQYF
TGTGCCACTAGGGGACAGGGAGAGACCCAGTACTTC
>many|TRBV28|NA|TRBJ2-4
CASSFSRHIQYF
TGTGCCAGCAGTTTTTCGAGGCACATTCAGTACTTC
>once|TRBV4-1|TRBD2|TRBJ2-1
CASSQELAGSDEHFF
TGCGCCAGCAGCCAGGAACTAGCGGGGTCGGATGAGCATTTCTTC
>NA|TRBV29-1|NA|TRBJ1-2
CSVALLAPYGYTF
TGCAGCGTTGCTTTATTGGCACCCTATGGCTACACCTTC
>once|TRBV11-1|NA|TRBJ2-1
CTSSSGGRGIYNDQFF
TGTACCAGCAGCTCCGGGGGTCGGGGTATTTACAATGATCAGTTCTTC
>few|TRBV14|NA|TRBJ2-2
CASSQGGLNTGELFF
TGTGCCAGCAGCCAAGGGGGGTTGAACACCGGGGAGCTGTTTTTT
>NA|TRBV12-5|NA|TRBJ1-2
CASTIEGVAGYTF
TGTGCTAGTACCATAGAGGGGGTCGCTGGCTACACCTTC
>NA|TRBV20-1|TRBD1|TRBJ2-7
CSVTGQGPSEQYF
TGCAGTGTCACTGGACAGGGGCCATCCGAGCAGTACTTC
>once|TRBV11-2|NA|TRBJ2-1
CASGRPAGENEQFF
TGTGCCAGCGGCCGACCGGCAGGGGAAAATGAACAGTTCTTC
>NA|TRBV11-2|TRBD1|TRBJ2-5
CASSYSPRDRGYEAQYF
TGTGCCAGCAGCTACTCACCCCGGGACAGGGGTTACGAGGCCCAATACTTC
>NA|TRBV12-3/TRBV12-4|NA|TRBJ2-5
CASNFPRQNQETQYF
TGTGCCAGCAATTTCCCAAGGCAGAACCAAGAGACCCAGTACTTC
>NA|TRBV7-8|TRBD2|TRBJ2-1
CASSQGSGGYDEQFF
TGTGCCAGCAGCCAGGGTAGCGGGGGATACGATGAGCAGTTCTTC
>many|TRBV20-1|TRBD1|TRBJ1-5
CSASPGTGTVNQPQHF
TGCAGTGCTAGCCCTGGGACAGGGACGGTCAATCAGCCCCAGCATTTT
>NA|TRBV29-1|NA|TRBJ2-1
CSVNPPEQFF
TGCAGCGTTAACCCGCCCGAGCAGTTCTTC
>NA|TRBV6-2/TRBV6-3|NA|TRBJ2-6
CASSYVGDPISGANVLTF
TGTGCCAGCAGTTACGTGGGGGACCCCATCTCTGGGGCCAACGTCCTGACTTTC
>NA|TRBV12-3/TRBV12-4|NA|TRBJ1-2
CTSNLSGMNYGYTF
TGTACCAGCAATTTATCGGGCATGAACTATGGCTACACCTTC
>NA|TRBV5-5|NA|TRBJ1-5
CASSLWDQGNQPQHF
TGTGCCAGCAGCTTGTGGGACCAGGGCAATCAGCCCCAGCATTTT
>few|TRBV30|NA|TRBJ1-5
CAWSSGLSNQPQHF
TGTGCCTGGAGTTCAGGGTTGAGCAATCAGCCCCAGCATTTT
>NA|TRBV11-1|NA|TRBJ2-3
CASSSPPPDKQYF
TGTGCCAGCAGCTCCCCCCCGCCGGATAAACAGTATTTT
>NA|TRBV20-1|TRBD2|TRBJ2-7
CSAQPGGRAGEQYF
TGCAGTGCTCAACCAGGCGGGAGGGCCGGCGAGCAATACTTC
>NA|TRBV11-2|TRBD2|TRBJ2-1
CDSSWTRGRANEQFF
TGTGACAGCAGTTGGACTAGAGGGAGAGCCAATGAGCAGTTCTTC
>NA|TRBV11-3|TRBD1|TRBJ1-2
CANRRGTGFDGYTF
TGTGCCAACAGACGAGGGACAGGGTTTGACGGCTACACCTTC
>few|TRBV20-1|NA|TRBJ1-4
CSARDLQGNEKLFF
TGCAGTGCTAGGGACTTACAGGGAAATGAAAAACTGTTTTTT
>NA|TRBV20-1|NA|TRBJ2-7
CSAGTFQLGRQYF
TGCAGTGCTGGGACTTTTCAACTGGGGCGGCAGTACTTC
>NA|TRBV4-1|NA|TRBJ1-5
CASSQVVILLRTSNQPQHF
TGCGCCAGCAGCCAAGTCGTGATTCTGTTAAGAACTTCGAATCAGCCCCAGCATTTT